This entry lists 22 T cell receptor beta chains sequenced from one sample in a study of CD8+ T cells in alopecia areata. As the sequencing template, cDNA was produced by extracting RNA and reverse transcribing it. The assay was immunoSEQ multiplex PCR, and TCRdb's table has in-frame clones only and misses some. The table has about 140,000 clones, around 57% seen once; the top ten hold less than 5%. The material sequenced was CD4+ T cells sorted from blood. The receptors were gathered from a human donor in good health.

This clone was seen only a few times. The J gene is TRBJ2-3, the V gene TRBV29-1; 7 bases are shared with TRBD1. The germline V gene has CDR1 SQVTM and CDR2 ANQGSEA. V dropped 4 bases and J dropped 2; count of bases not matched to a gene: 3. CDR3 length equals 13 residues. The CDR3 DNA reads as TGCAGCGTTGGGGGACAGTCCACAGATACGCAGTATTTT. Translated, it gives CSVGGQSTDTQYF.

This clone was counted a single time. This sequence joins TRBV5-1 and TRBJ1-2, with D tentatively TRBD1 (5 bases). The CDR3 consists of 14 residues. CDR1 is SGHRS and CDR2 is YFSETQ in the germline V gene. V was clipped by 0 bases and J by 7 bases, with 13 bases between them. For the CDR3, the DNA is TGCGCCAGCAGCTTGGCCAGCCAGGGTTCTGGCTACACCTTC. This encodes CASSLASQGSGYTF.

The count of this clone is one. The V and J genes are TRBV14 and TRBJ2-7, with TRBD1 identical over 12 bases. With 2 bases clipped from V and 6 bases from J, the junction kept 8 bases outside the gene matches. The CDR3 is 16 amino acids. Germline values: CDR1 SGHDN, CDR2 FVKESK. CDR3 amino acids: CASSQRSGTGGSEQYF. The CDR3 region has the DNA TGTGCCAGCAGCCAACGATCCGGGACAGGGGGCTCCGAGCAGTACTTC.

This sequence joins TRBV5-6 and TRBJ2-5; D is possibly TRBD1 (5 bases). Trimming removed 1 base from V and 5 bases from J, with 18 bases in between. This CDR3 has 16 residues. CDR1 is SGHDT and CDR2 is YYEEEE in the germline V gene. CDR3 protein: CASSLRFHTKGETQYF. CDR3 sequence (DNA): TGTGCCAGCAGCTTGAGGTTTCACACGAAGGGGGAGACCCAGTACTTC.

A remark on this clone: Within the sample, other DNA sequences also encode this same CDR3. The V and J genes are TRBV29-1 and TRBJ2-5; tentatively, D is TRBD1 (7 bases). Deletions cut 5 bases from V and 5 bases from J, with 12 bases between. CDR3 length: 12 amino acids. CDR1 and CDR2 from the germline V gene are SQVTM and ANQGSEA. CDR3 DNA: TGCAGCGTTTCGTCAGGGGGGGAGACCCAGTACTTC. Translated: CSVSSGGETQYF.

The V and J genes are TRBV28 and TRBJ2-3; 7 bases are a match to TRBD2. CDR3 size: 16 residues. CDR1 and CDR2 from the germline V gene are MDHEN and SYDVKM. Trimming removed 4 bases from V and 2 bases from J; junction bases left unmatched: 9. DNA of the CDR3: TGTGCCAGCAGTTCCCTCACGGGAGGCCCCACAGATACGCAGTATTTT. It yields the protein CASSSLTGGPTDTQYF.

V usage is TRBV18 and J usage is TRBJ1-1, with a weak D call TRBD1 (6 bases). The CDR3 length is 15 residues. The V gene lost 2 bases and the J gene lost 5 bases, with 15 bases spanning the gap. The germline V gene encodes CDR1 KGHSH and CDR2 LQKENI. The CDR3 sequence: CASSPSNRVRTEAFF. In DNA, the CDR3 is TGTGCCAGCTCACCATCTAACAGGGTACGGACTGAAGCTTTCTTT.

The rearrangement uses TRBV29-1 and TRBJ2-7, with 8 bases identical to TRBD1. This CDR3 comprises 14 residues. The V segment lost 4 bases and the J segment 4 bases; nucleotides outside the gene matches: 9. Germline assignment: CDR1 SQVTM and CDR2 ANQGSEA. The CDR3 DNA follows: TGCAGCGTTGCACTAGGGACAGGCGGGTACGAGCAGTACTTC. The encoded protein is CSVALGTGGYEQYF.

V usage is TRBV10-3 and J usage is TRBJ2-7, with no clear D. The CDR3 covers 12 residues. CDR1 ENHRY and CDR2 SYGVKD come from the germline V gene. Between the trimmed V and J ends, which lost 4 bases and 6 bases, there was a span of 10 bases. The CDR3 loop reads CAISGGRTEQYF. In nucleotides, the CDR3 is TGTGCCATCAGTGGGGGTAGGACCGAGCAGTACTTC.

The table lists this clone with a few counts. The rearrangement joins TRBV29-1 to TRBJ2-1; TRBD2 might be the D (6 bases). The CDR3 contains 17 residues. The V gene's germline CDR1 is SQVTM and CDR2 ANQGSEA. The ends were cut back, 3 bases at V and 0 bases at J, with 18 bases in the middle. The CDR3 bases are TGCAGCGTTGAGTGGGGTAGCGGACGGAGCTCCTACAATGAGCAGTTCTTC. This translates into CSVEWGSGRSSYNEQFF.

The sample holds a few counts of this clone. This rearrangement joins TRBV29-1 to TRBJ2-2; a weak D match, TRBD2 (5 bases). In germline, CDR1 is SQVTM, CDR2 ANQGSEA. The CDR3 contains 14 residues. V gave up 4 bases and J gave up 7 bases, with 16 bases separating them. CDR3 loop: CSVAINREIGELFF. The CDR3 nucleotides read TGCAGCGTTGCTATCAATAGGGAGATCGGGGAGCTGTTTTTT.

As DNA, the CDR3 is TGCGCCAGCAGCTTGGCAGGGGCCTATCGTGGCTACACCTTC. Amino acid sequence: CASSLAGAYRGYTF. The chain couples TRBV5-1 to TRBJ1-2; D is possibly TRBD1 (6 bases). Trimming took off 0 bases at V and 7 bases at J, with 13 bases between the two ends. This CDR3 comprises 14 residues. Germline V CDR1 and CDR2: SGHRS, YFSETQ.

This clone was seen only once. This sequence joins TRBV6-1 and TRBJ2-5; 8 positions match TRBD1. V lost 4 bases, J lost 6 bases, and 10 bases stayed unmatched. The CDR3 sequence is 15 residues long. Germline loops: CDR1 MNHNS, CDR2 SASEGT. The CDR3 DNA follows: TGTGCCAGCAGTGGTCGGACAGGGCTGGGGAAGACCCAGTACTTC. Amino acid sequence: CASSGRTGLGKTQYF.

This chain links TRBV25-1 with TRBJ2-3; D might be TRBD2 (6 bases). The CDR3 covers 16 residues. Germline CDR1 reads MGHDK; CDR2 reads SYGVNS. V was shortened by 1 base and J by 6 bases, with 17 bases between the two germline ends. Here the CDR3 DNA reads TGTGCCAGCAGTGAATCACTGAACCCAGGAGGGGATACGCAGTATTTT. Translation: CASSESLNPGGDTQYF.

The DNA of the CDR3 is TGCGCCAGCAGCCGTCTTGGGGGGGCCACAGATACGCAGTATTTT. It yields the protein CASSRLGGATDTQYF. The chain combines TRBV5-1 with TRBJ2-3, with D perhaps TRBD2 (7 bases). CDR3 size: 15 residues. Trimming stripped 4 bases from V and 2 bases from J, with 14 bases between. The germline CDR1 and CDR2 sequences are SGHRS and YFSETQ. Full variable domain (missing parts from reference TRBV5-1 and TRBJ2-3): KAGVTQTPRYLIKTRGQQVTLSCSPISGHRSVSWYQQTPGQGLQFLFEYFSETQRNKGNFPGRFSGRQFSNSRSEMNVSTLELGDSALYLCASSRLGGATDTQYFGPGTRLTVL.

Note on this clone: Other DNA sequences in this sample translate to the same CDR3. This chain joins TRBV6-6 and TRBJ1-1, with D unclear. Between the trimmed V and J ends, which lost 2 bases and 1 base, there was a span of 5 bases. In germline, CDR1 is MNHNY, CDR2 SVGAGI (reference sequence). The CDR3 spans 13 residues. CDR3: CASSYGRNTEAFF. The CDR3 coding sequence is TGTGCCAGCAGTTACGGGAGGAACACTGAAGCTTTCTTT.

V is TRBV9 and J is TRBJ2-6; D ambiguous. Germline loops: CDR1 SGDLS, CDR2 YYNGEE. Trimming cost V 0 bases and J 3 bases, with 1 base left between them. The CDR3 extends over 13 amino acids. The CDR3 here is CASSVVGANVLTF. The CDR3 coding sequence is TGTGCCAGCAGCGTAGTTGGGGCCAACGTCCTGACTTTC.

The genes are TRBV29-1 and TRBJ2-1; possible D gene TRBD2, 6 bases. V lost 6 bases to trimming and J lost 0 bases, with 18 bases between them. This CDR3 has 16 residues. The germline CDR1 and CDR2 sequences are SQVTM and ANQGSEA. The CDR3 coding sequence is TGCAGCGTCAAATTGGGGCTAGCGAGCTCCTACAATGAGCAGTTCTTC. This translates into CSVKLGLASSYNEQFF.

In nucleotides, the CDR3 is TGTGCCAGCAGCTTACAACTAGCGTCGGCCGGGGAGCTGTTTTTT. It yields the protein CASSLQLASAGELFF. This sequence joins TRBV7-9 and TRBJ2-2, with 7 bases lining up with TRBD2. With V trimmed by 2 bases and J by 6 bases, 6 bases remained unmatched. CDR1 is SEHNR and CDR2 is FQNEAQ in the germline V gene (reference sequence). The CDR3 is made up of 15 amino acids.

The chain recombines TRBV30 with TRBJ2-1; possible D gene TRBD2, 6 bases. CDR3 size: 12 residues. The germline V gene encodes CDR1 GTSNPN and CDR2 SVGIG (reference sequence). Trimming shortened V by 4 bases and J by 4 bases, and 8 bases separated the two germline ends. CDR3 in DNA: TGTGCCTGGAAGGCGGGGTACAATGAGCAGTTCTTC. Translating it yields CAWKAGYNEQFF.

The chain recombines TRBV25-1 with TRBJ2-5, with D maybe TRBD1 (5 bases). The ends were cut back, 3 bases at V and 3 bases at J, with 11 bases in the middle. The CDR3 is 14 residues long. Per germline, CDR1 MGHDK and CDR2 SYGVNS. The CDR3 DNA sequence: TGTGCCAGCAGTGAGCGGACATGGAAAGAGACCCAGTACTTC. It translates to CASSERTWKETQYF.

This chain uses TRBV5-4 with TRBJ2-3; possibly TRBD2 for D (7 bases). V lost 6 bases to trimming and J lost 5 bases, with 28 bases between them. This CDR3 is 18 amino acids long. Germline assignment: CDR1 SGHNT and CDR2 YYREEE (reference sequence). CDR3 loop: CASTTGTGLASGIDTQYF. DNA of the CDR3: TGTGCCAGCACCACGGGAACAGGGCTGGCCAGCGGGATAGATACGCAGTATTTT.